Below are 30 T cell receptor beta chains sequenced from a single sample in a study of blood T cell repertoires in COVID-19. Clones were read by immunoSEQ multiplex PCR, and TCRdb kept only the in-frame ones, dropping some. The data hold some 260,000 clones, with approximately 79% observed a single time. Sequenced input: peripheral blood. These receptors originate from a woman of 80 years or more with active or convalescent COVID-19.

The genes are TRBV7-2 and TRBJ2-5; no reliable D call. CDR1 and CDR2 from the germline V gene are SGHTA and FQGNSA. CDR3 length equals 14 residues. V lost 5 bases and J lost 2, with 12 bases in between. As DNA, the CDR3 is TGTGCCAGCAGCCGTAGCACGATTCAAGAGACCCAGTACTTC. The encoded protein is CASSRSTIQETQYF.

The chain joins TRBV13 to TRBJ2-1, with 10 bases matching TRBD2. This CDR3 spans 19 amino acids. V lost 6 bases, J lost 1 base, and 15 bases stayed unmatched. The V gene's germline CDR1 is PRHDT and CDR2 FYEKMQ (reference sequence). The CDR3 bases are TGTGCCAGCAGTTTTAGCGGGGGGTTTAATAGAAAATCCTACAATGAGCAGTTCTTC. Amino acid sequence: CASSFSGGFNRKSYNEQFF. The complete variable domain, with remaining parts taken from reference TRBV13 and TRBJ2-1, reads AAGVIQSPRHLIKEKRETATLKCYPIPRHDTVYWYQQGPGQDPQFLISFYEKMQSDKGSIPDRFSAQQFSDYHSELNMSSLELGDSALYFCASSFSGGFNRKSYNEQFFGPGTRLTVL.

The rearrangement joins TRBV6-5 to TRBJ1-1; D ambiguous. The V end lost 0 bases, the J end lost 7 bases, and 15 bases lay between the germline ends. The CDR3 consists of 15 residues. Germline loops: CDR1 MNHEY, CDR2 SVGAGI. In DNA, the CDR3 is TGTGCCAGCAGTTACTCGACCGCGGGAGCGGTTGAAGCTTTCTTT. It is translated as CASSYSTAGAVEAFF.

This clone was found once. J is TRBJ1-2 and V is TRBV24-1; no reliable D call. V lost 4 bases and J lost 5, with 4 bases in between. The CDR3 has 11 amino acids. Germline V gene sequence: CDR1 KGHDR, CDR2 SFDVKD. In DNA, the CDR3 is TGTGCCACCAGTGACACTTATGGCTACACCTTC. As protein: CATSDTYGYTF.

The chain employs TRBV7-9 and TRBJ2-7; the match to TRBD1 covers 9 bases. Germline V gives CDR1 SEHNR, CDR2 FQNEAQ (reference sequence). This CDR3 is 14 amino acids long. The V gene end was trimmed by 6 bases and the J gene end by 7 bases; junction bases not matched to a gene: 10. Written as DNA, the CDR3 is TGTGCCAGCAGTACCGGGACAGGGTTTGGGGAGCAGTACTTC. Translating it yields CASSTGTGFGEQYF.

V usage is TRBV3-1 (or the pseudogene TRBV3-2) and J usage is TRBJ1-2; 7 bases agree with TRBD1. CDR1 and CDR2 (germline): LGHDT, YNNKEL (reference sequence). V shed 3 bases and J 3 bases; nucleotides not matched to a gene: 10. The CDR3 consists of 16 residues. The CDR3 nucleotides are TGTGCCAGCAGCCAGCCCTACAGGGGAGGTGACTATGGCTACACCTTC. It codes for CASSQPYRGGDYGYTF.

The V and J genes are TRBV11-2 and TRBJ1-5, with TRBD1 as a possible D gene (6 bases). Germline values: CDR1 SGHAT, CDR2 FQNNGV. CDR3 length: 13 residues. The V end was cut by 3 bases, the J end by 6 bases, with 9 bases between. The CDR3 reads CASSLARGQPQHF. CDR3 nucleotides: TGTGCCAGCAGCTTGGCCAGGGGTCAGCCCCAGCATTTT.

This clone was counted between two and nine times. The rearrangement uses TRBV5-4 and TRBJ1-1; maybe TRBD1 (6 bases). This CDR3 region has 14 residues. V lost 5 bases to trimming and J lost 7 bases, with 18 bases between them. The V gene's germline CDR1 is SGHNT and CDR2 YYREEE (reference sequence). Written as DNA, the CDR3 is TGTGCCAGCAGGCGGAACAGGGATGAAAGTGAAGCTTTCTTT. It specifies CASRRNRDESEAFF.

The V gene is TRBV11-2, the J gene TRBJ2-1, with 7 bases identical to TRBD2. V was pared by 1 base and J by 3 bases, with 3 bases of the junction left unmatched. Germline CDR1 reads SGHAT; CDR2 reads FQNNGV. The CDR3 runs 15 residues. The CDR3 here is CASSLVSGNYNEQFF. DNA for the CDR3: TGTGCCAGCAGCTTAGTCAGCGGGAACTACAATGAGCAGTTCTTC.

The V gene is TRBV5-1, the J gene TRBJ2-1; 10 positions match TRBD1. The V gene end was trimmed by 4 bases and the J gene end by 2 bases; junction bases not matched to a gene: 3. The CDR3 has 15 residues. CDR1 and CDR2 from the germline V gene are SGHRS and YFSETQ. CDR3 bases: TGCGCCAGCAGCAGGACAGGGGGGACCTACAATGAGCAGTTCTTC. Translation: CASSRTGGTYNEQFF.

The V gene is TRBV19, the J gene TRBJ1-1, with D possibly matching TRBD1 (6 bases). This CDR3 is built from 14 residues. The germline V gene encodes CDR1 LNHDA and CDR2 SQIVND (reference sequence). The V end lost 5 bases, the J end lost 2 bases, and 12 bases lay between the germline ends. The CDR3: CASSLLQGNTEAFF. In DNA, the CDR3 is TGTGCCAGTAGTTTGCTACAGGGAAACACTGAAGCTTTCTTT. The whole variable domain, filled in from reference TRBV19 and TRBJ1-1, reads DGGITQSPKYLFRKEGQNVTLSCEQNLNHDAMYWYRQDPGQGLRLIYYSQIVNDFQKGDIAEGYSVSREKKESFPLTVTSAQKNPTAFYLCASSLLQGNTEAFFGQGTRLTVV.

This chain joins TRBV2 and TRBJ2-1, with D possibly TRBD1 on 6 matching bases. The CDR3 is 16 residues long. The germline V and J ends were trimmed by 5 bases and 2 bases, with 16 bases remaining between them. Germline CDR1 is SNHLY and CDR2 is FYNNEI. CDR3 DNA: TGTGCCAGCAGTCCAGACAGGCTCCTAACCTACAATGAGCAGTTCTTC. It translates to CASSPDRLLTYNEQFF. Full variable domain (remainder filled in from reference TRBV2 and TRBJ2-1): EPEVTQTPSHQVTQMGQEVILRCVPISNHLYFYWYRQILGQKVEFLVSFYNNEISEKSEIFDDQFSVERPDGSNFTLKIRSTKLEDSAMYFCASSPDRLLTYNEQFFGPGTRLTVL.

V is TRBV19 and J is TRBJ1-1, with D perhaps TRBD1 (5 bases). The CDR3 length is 17 residues. The V and J ends lost 7 bases and 0 bases respectively, with 21 bases between them. The germline CDR1 and CDR2 sequences are LNHDA and SQIVND (reference sequence). CDR3 DNA sequence: TGTGCCAGTACCAACCCCGGCAGGGCAATGATGAACACTGAAGCTTTCTTT. It is translated as CASTNPGRAMMNTEAFF.

This chain joins TRBV12-3 or TRBV12-4 and TRBJ1-1; 7 bases are a match to TRBD1. There are 13 residues in the CDR3. J lost 4 bases, V lost 6 bases, and 5 bases had no gene match. CDR3 sequence (DNA): TGTGCCAGCAGCGACAGGGTCGGCACTGAAGCTTTCTTT. This sequence encodes CASSDRVGTEAFF.

The CDR3 bases are TGTGCCAGCGGGACACCGGGGGGAGAGACCCAGTACTTC. Protein: CASGTPGGETQYF. The chain couples TRBV3-1 (or the pseudogene TRBV3-2) to TRBJ2-5; the D gene is possibly TRBD2 (7 bases). Trimming took off 8 bases at V and 4 bases at J, with 14 bases between the two ends. Germline V CDR1 and CDR2: LGHDT, YNNKEL (reference sequence). The CDR3 loop spans 13 amino acids.

This chain uses TRBV5-1 with TRBJ2-1, with D perhaps TRBD2 (5 bases). The germline V gene encodes CDR1 SGHRS and CDR2 YFSETQ. V lost 0 bases and J lost 0, with 10 bases in between. The CDR3 length is 16 residues. Written as DNA, the CDR3 is TGCGCCAGCAGCTTGGATCCAACTAGCTCCTACAATGAGCAGTTCTTC. This gives the protein CASSLDPTSSYNEQFF.

The chain combines TRBV4-2 with TRBJ1-4; possible D gene TRBD1, 6 bases. Germline CDR1 LGHNA, CDR2 YNFKEQ. The V end was cut by 4 bases, the J end by 0 bases, with 12 bases between. This CDR3 comprises 16 residues. CDR3 sequence (DNA): TGTGCCAGCAGCCTCAGACAGGCCCCAACTAATGAAAAACTGTTTTTT. It encodes CASSLRQAPTNEKLFF.

This chain links TRBV7-2 with TRBJ2-7, with 11 bases lining up with TRBD2. CDR1 is SGHTA and CDR2 is FQGNSA in the germline V gene. The V gene end was trimmed by 3 bases and the J gene end by 4 bases; junction bases not matched to a gene: 5. CDR3 length: 15 amino acids. CDR3 bases: TGTGCCAGCAGCTTGACTAGCGGGGTAGTGTACGAGCAGTACTTC. Translating gives CASSLTSGVVYEQYF.

V is TRBV5-1 and J is TRBJ1-2, with D possibly matching TRBD1 (6 bases). V was clipped by 0 bases and J by 8 bases, with 17 bases between them. CDR1 is SGHRS and CDR2 is YFSETQ in the germline V gene. The CDR3 length is 15 residues. CDR3 protein: CASSLEGGGNIGYTF. CDR3 nucleotide sequence: TGCGCCAGCAGCTTGGAAGGGGGTGGTAATATAGGCTACACCTTC.

The chain recombines TRBV29-1 with TRBJ1-2; D not certain. Germline CDR1 and CDR2: SQVTM and ANQGSEA. CDR3 length equals 14 residues. Trimming left V 6 bases short and J 2 bases short, with 16 bases between. The CDR3 sequence: CSVEDLKGNYGYTF. The CDR3 nucleotides read TGCAGCGTGGAGGACCTAAAAGGGAACTATGGCTACACCTTC.

J is TRBJ2-1 and V is TRBV9; D unclear. The CDR3 is 13 amino acids. V was shortened by 0 bases and J by 8 bases, with 9 bases between the two germline ends. Germline lookup yields CDR1 SGDLS and CDR2 YYNGEE. In DNA form, the CDR3 reads TGTGCCAGCAGCGTAGTGACGAGCGATGAGCAGTTCTTC. Translated: CASSVVTSDEQFF.

The rearrangement uses TRBV5-1 and TRBJ2-7; TRBD2 aligns across 16 bases. Germline-derived CDR1 and CDR2 are SGHRS and YFSETQ. The trim removed 4 bases at V and 6 bases at J, leaving 4 bases unmatched. This CDR3 comprises 15 residues. The CDR3 protein is CASSGGLAGGGEQYF. CDR3 sequence (DNA): TGCGCCAGCAGCGGGGGACTAGCGGGAGGGGGCGAGCAGTACTTC. The whole variable domain, filled in from reference TRBV5-1 and TRBJ2-7, reads KAGVTQTPRYLIKTRGQQVTLSCSPISGHRSVSWYQQTPGQGLQFLFEYFSETQRNKGNFPGRFSGRQFSNSRSEMNVSTLELGDSALYLCASSGGLAGGGEQYFGPGTRLTVT.

This clone has a single count. V gene TRBV5-1 combines with J gene TRBJ2-2; 8 positions match TRBD2. Germline values: CDR1 SGHRS, CDR2 YFSETQ. The CDR3 has 16 residues. The J segment lost 3 bases and the V segment lost 2 bases, leaving 6 bases of the junction unmatched. This CDR3 reads CASSFYPGGDTGELFF. The CDR3 DNA sequence: TGCGCCAGCAGCTTTTATCCGGGAGGGGACACCGGGGAGCTGTTTTTT. Full variable domain (rest looked up from reference TRBV5-1 and TRBJ2-2): KAGVTQTPRYLIKTRGQQVTLSCSPISGHRSVSWYQQTPGQGLQFLFEYFSETQRNKGNFPGRFSGRQFSNSRSEMNVSTLELGDSALYLCASSFYPGGDTGELFFGEGSRLTVL.

J is TRBJ2-2 and V is TRBV18, with 8 bases aligning to TRBD1. With 4 bases clipped from V and 0 bases from J, the junction kept 4 bases outside the gene matches. CDR3 size: 16 residues. Germline V gives CDR1 KGHSH, CDR2 LQKENI. The CDR3 here is CASSRRQGPNTGELFF. CDR3 DNA sequence: TGTGCCAGCTCACGCCGACAGGGGCCGAACACCGGGGAGCTGTTTTTT.

V is TRBV24-1 and J is TRBJ1-4; possibly TRBD1 for D (5 bases). CDR1 is KGHDR, CDR2 SFDVKD, per germline. The CDR3 contains 15 residues. V lost 3 bases, J lost 8 bases, and 15 bases lay in between. CDR3 coding DNA: TGTGCCACCAGTGATCCCGGGACTCACGGGGAAAAACTGTTTTTT. Amino acid sequence: CATSDPGTHGEKLFF.

The chain links TRBV4-2 to TRBJ1-6; D is unresolved. The CDR3 runs to 13 residues. The V end was cut by 1 base, the J end by 8 bases, with 6 bases between. Germline loops: CDR1 LGHNA, CDR2 YNFKEQ. In DNA, the CDR3 is TGTGCCAGCAGCCAAGGTCGGGATTCACCCCTCCACTTT. Translated: CASSQGRDSPLHF.

This clone is a singleton in its sample. J is TRBJ2-1 and V is TRBV18; the D gene is possibly TRBD1 (5 bases). The CDR3 consists of 15 residues. The germline V and J ends were trimmed by 3 bases and 2 bases, with 11 bases remaining between them. The germline CDR1 and CDR2 sequences are KGHSH and LQKENI. Written as DNA, the CDR3 is TGTGCCAGCTCACCCCAAGACAGAACCTACAATGAGCAGTTCTTC. Encoded protein: CASSPQDRTYNEQFF.

The chain carries TRBV7-2 and TRBJ2-7; 8 nucleotides agree with TRBD1. Per the germline V gene, CDR1 is SGHTA and CDR2 is FQGNSA. Germline trimming cut 4 bases from V and 1 base from J; bases unmatched to any gene: 3. The CDR3 runs to 14 residues. CDR3 DNA sequence: TGTGCCAGCAGCTCCCGGGACAGGTCCTACGAGCAGTACTTC. Translation gives CASSSRDRSYEQYF. Full variable domain (rest looked up from reference TRBV7-2 and TRBJ2-7): GAGVSQSPSNKVTEKGKDVELRCDPISGHTALYWYRQSLGQGLEFLIYFQGNSAPDKSGLPSDRFSAERTGGSVSTLTIQRTQQEDSAVYLCASSSRDRSYEQYFGPGTRLTVT.

The chain recombines TRBV5-1 with TRBJ2-2, with D unresolved. Germline-derived CDR1 and CDR2 are SGHRS and YFSETQ. The CDR3 is 14 amino acids. V was shortened by 0 bases and J by 6 bases, with 9 bases between the two germline ends. CDR3 in amino acids: CASSLGRSPGELFF. The CDR3 nucleotides read TGCGCCAGCAGCTTGGGGCGGAGCCCCGGGGAGCTGTTTTTT.

V gene TRBV12-3 or TRBV12-4 combines with J gene TRBJ1-2; a weak D match, TRBD1 (6 bases). V was cut by 5 bases and J by 4 bases, with 11 bases left in between. The CDR3 length is 13 residues. The CDR3 nucleotides are TGTGCCAGCAGTCACGGGACACTCTATGGCTACACCTTC. Amino acid sequence: CASSHGTLYGYTF.